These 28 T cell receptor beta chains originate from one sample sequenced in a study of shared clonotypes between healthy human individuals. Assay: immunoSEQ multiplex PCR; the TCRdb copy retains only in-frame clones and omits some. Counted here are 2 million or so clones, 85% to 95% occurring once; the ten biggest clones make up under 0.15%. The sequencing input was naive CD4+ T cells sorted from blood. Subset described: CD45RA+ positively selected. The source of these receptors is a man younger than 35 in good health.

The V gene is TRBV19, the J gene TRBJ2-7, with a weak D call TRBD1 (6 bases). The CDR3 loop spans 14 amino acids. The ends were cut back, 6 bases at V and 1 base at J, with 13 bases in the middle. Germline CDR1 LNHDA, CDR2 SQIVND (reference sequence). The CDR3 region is CASRGHRESYEQYF. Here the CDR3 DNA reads TGTGCCAGTAGGGGCCACAGGGAATCCTACGAGCAGTACTTC.

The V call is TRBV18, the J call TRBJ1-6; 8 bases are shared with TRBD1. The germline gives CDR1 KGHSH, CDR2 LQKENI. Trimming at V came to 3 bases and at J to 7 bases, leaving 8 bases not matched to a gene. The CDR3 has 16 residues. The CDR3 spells CASSPLGQGGNSPLHF. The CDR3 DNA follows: TGTGCCAGCTCACCGCTCGGACAGGGAGGGAATTCACCCCTCCACTTT.

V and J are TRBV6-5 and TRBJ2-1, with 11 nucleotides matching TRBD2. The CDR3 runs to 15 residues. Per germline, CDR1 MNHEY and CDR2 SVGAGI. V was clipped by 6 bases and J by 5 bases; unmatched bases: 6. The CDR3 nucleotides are TGTGCCAGCAGGACTAGCGGGGCGCAACACAATGAGCAGTTCTTC. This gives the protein CASRTSGAQHNEQFF.

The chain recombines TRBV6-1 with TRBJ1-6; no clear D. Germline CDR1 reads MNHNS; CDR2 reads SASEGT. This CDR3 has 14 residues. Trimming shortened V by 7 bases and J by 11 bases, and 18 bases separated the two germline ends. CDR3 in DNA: TGTGCCAGCACCGCGACCGGAGCCGGACCACCCCTCCACTTT. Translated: CASTATGAGPPLHF.

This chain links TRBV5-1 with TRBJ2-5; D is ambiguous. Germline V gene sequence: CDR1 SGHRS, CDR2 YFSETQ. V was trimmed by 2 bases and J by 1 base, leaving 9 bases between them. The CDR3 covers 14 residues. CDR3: CASSFMGIQETQYF. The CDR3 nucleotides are TGCGCCAGCAGCTTTATGGGTATCCAAGAGACCCAGTACTTC.

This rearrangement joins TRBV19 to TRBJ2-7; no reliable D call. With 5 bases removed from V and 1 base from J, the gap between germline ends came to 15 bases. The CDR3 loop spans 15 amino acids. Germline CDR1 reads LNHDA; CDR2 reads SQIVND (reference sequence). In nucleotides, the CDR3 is TGTGCCAGTAGTCCCTCGGAGAAACCTTCCTACGAGCAGTACTTC. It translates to CASSPSEKPSYEQYF.

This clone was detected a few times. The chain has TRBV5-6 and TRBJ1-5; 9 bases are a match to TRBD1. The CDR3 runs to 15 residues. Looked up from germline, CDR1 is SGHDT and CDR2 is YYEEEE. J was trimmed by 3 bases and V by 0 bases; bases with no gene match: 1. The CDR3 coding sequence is TGTGCCAGCAGCTTGGGACAGGGGGTCAATCAGCCCCAGCATTTT. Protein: CASSLGQGVNQPQHF.

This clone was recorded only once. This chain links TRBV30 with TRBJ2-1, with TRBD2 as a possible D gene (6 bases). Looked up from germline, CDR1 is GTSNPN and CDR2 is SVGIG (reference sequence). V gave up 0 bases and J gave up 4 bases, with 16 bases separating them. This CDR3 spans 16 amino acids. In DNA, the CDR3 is TGTGCCTGGAGTGTATCACACGGGGGTGGATACAATGAGCAGTTCTTC. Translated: CAWSVSHGGGYNEQFF. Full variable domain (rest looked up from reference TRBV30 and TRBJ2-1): SQTIHQWPATLVQPVGSPLSLECTVEGTSNPNLYWYRQAAGRGLQLLFYSVGIGQISSEVPQNLSASRPQDRQFILSSKKLLLSDSGFYLCAWSVSHGGGYNEQFFGPGTRLTVL.

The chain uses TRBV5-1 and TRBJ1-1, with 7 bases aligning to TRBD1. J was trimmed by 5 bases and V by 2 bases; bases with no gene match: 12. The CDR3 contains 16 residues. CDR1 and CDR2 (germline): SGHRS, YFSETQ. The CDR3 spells CASSFDRTGWVTEAFF. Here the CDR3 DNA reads TGCGCCAGCAGCTTCGATCGGACAGGATGGGTTACTGAAGCTTTCTTT.

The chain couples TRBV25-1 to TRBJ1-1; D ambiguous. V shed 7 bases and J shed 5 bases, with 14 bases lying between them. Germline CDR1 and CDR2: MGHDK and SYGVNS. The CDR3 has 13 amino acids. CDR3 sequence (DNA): TGTGCCAGCACCCTAGGTTGGGAAACTGAAGCTTTCTTT. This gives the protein CASTLGWETEAFF.

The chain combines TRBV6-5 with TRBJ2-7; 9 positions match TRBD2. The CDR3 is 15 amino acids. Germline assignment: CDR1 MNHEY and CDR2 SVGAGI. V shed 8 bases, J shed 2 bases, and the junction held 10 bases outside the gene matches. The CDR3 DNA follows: TGTGCCAGCGGCGGGGGGGGGCAGCAGACCTACGAGCAGTACTTC. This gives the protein CASGGGGQQTYEQYF.

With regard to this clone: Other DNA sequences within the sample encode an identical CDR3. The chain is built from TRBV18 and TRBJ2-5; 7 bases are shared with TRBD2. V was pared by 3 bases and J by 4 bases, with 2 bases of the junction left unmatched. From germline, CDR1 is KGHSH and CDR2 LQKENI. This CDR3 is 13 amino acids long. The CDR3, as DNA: TGTGCCAGCTCACCGGGCGGGGGAGAGACCCAGTACTTC. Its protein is CASSPGGGETQYF.

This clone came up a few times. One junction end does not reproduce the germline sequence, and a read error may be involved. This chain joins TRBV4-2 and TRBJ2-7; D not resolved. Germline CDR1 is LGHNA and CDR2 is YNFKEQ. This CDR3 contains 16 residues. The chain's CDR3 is CASSQDLRVGWPLVSF. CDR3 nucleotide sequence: TGTGCCAGCAGCCAAGATTTGAGAGTAGGATGGCCCCTTGTATCATTC.

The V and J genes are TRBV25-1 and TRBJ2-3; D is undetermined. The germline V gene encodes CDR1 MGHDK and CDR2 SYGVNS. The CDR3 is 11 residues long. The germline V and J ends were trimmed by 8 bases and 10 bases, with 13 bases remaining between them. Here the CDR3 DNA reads TGTGCCAGCTCATTGTTCGCAGCGCAGTATTTT. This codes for CASSLFAAQYF.

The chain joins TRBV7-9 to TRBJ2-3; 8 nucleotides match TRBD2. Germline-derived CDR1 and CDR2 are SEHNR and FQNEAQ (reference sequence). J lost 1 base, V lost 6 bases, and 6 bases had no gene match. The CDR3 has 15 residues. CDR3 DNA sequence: TGTGCCAGCAGTCCGGGACTAGGGGGCACAGATACGCAGTATTTT. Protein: CASSPGLGGTDTQYF.

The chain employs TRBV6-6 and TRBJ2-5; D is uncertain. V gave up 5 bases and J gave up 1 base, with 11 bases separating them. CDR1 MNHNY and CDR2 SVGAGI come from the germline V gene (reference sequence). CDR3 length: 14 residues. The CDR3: CASSHGRIQETQYF. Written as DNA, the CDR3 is TGTGCCAGCAGTCATGGACGGATCCAAGAGACCCAGTACTTC.

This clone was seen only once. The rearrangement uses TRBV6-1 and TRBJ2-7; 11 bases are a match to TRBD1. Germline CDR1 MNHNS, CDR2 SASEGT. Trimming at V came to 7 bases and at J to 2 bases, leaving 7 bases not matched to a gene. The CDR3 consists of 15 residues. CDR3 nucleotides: TGTGCCAGCATTATGGGACAGGGGGTTACCTACGAGCAGTACTTC. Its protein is CASIMGQGVTYEQYF.

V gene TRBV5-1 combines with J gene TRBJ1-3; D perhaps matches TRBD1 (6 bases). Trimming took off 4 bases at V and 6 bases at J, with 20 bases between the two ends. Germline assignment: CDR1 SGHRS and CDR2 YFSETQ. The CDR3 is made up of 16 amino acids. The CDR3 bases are TGCGCCAGCAGCCCGGATCCCACAGGGCGGGCAAACACCATATATTTT. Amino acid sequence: CASSPDPTGRANTIYF.

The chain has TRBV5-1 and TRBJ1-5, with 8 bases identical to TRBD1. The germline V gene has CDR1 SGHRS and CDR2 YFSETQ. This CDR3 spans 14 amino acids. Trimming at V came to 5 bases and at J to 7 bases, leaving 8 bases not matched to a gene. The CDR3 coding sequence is TGCGCCAGCAGGATATCAGGGGGCGACCAGCCCCAGCATTTT. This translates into CASRISGGDQPQHF.

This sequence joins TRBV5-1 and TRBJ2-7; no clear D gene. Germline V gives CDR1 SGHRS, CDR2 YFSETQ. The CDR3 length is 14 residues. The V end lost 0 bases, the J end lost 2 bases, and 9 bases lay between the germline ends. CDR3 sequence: CASSLVGAPYEQYF. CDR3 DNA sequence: TGCGCCAGCAGCTTGGTGGGCGCCCCCTACGAGCAGTACTTC. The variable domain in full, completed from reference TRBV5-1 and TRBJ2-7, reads KAGVTQTPRYLIKTRGQQVTLSCSPISGHRSVSWYQQTPGQGLQFLFEYFSETQRNKGNFPGRFSGRQFSNSRSEMNVSTLELGDSALYLCASSLVGAPYEQYFGPGTRLTVT.

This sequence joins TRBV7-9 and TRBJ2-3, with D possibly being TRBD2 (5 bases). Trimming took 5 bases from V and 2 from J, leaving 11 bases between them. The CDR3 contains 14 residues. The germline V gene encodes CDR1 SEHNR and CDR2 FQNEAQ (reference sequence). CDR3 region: CASSPGEPTDTQYF. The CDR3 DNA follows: TGTGCCAGCAGCCCCGGGGAGCCCACAGATACGCAGTATTTT.

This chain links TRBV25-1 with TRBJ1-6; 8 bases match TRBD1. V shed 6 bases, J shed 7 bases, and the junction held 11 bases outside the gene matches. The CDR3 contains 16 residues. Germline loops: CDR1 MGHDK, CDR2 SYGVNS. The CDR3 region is CASRADRGGGNSPLHF. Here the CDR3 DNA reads TGTGCCAGCAGAGCTGACAGGGGTGGGGGGAATTCACCCCTCCACTTT.

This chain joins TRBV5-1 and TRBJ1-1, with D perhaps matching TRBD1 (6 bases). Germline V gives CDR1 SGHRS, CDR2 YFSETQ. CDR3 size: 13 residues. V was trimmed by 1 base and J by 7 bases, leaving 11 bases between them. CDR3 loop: CASSLREGGEAFF. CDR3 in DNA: TGCGCCAGCAGCTTGCGGGAAGGGGGTGAAGCTTTCTTT. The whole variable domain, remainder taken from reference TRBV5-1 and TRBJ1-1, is KAGVTQTPRYLIKTRGQQVTLSCSPISGHRSVSWYQQTPGQGLQFLFEYFSETQRNKGNFPGRFSGRQFSNSRSEMNVSTLELGDSALYLCASSLREGGEAFFGQGTRLTVV.

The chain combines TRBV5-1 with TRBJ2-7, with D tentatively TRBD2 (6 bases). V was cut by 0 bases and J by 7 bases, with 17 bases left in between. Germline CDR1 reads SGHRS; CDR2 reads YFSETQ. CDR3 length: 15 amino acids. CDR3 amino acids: CASSLVPSVGGEQYF. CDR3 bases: TGCGCCAGCAGCTTGGTACCTAGCGTGGGGGGAGAGCAGTACTTC. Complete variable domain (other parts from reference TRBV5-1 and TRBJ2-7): KAGVTQTPRYLIKTRGQQVTLSCSPISGHRSVSWYQQTPGQGLQFLFEYFSETQRNKGNFPGRFSGRQFSNSRSEMNVSTLELGDSALYLCASSLVPSVGGEQYFGPGTRLTVT.

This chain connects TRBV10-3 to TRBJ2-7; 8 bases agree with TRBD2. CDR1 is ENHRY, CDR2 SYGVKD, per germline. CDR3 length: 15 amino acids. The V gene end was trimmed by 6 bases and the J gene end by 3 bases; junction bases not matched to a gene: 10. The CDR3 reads CAISQTSGSYYEQYF. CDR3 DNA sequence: TGTGCCATCAGCCAAACTAGCGGTTCATACTACGAGCAGTACTTC.

CDR3 residues: CASSLAGLVTGELFF. CDR3 coding DNA: TGTGCCAGCAGCTTAGCGGGACTAGTAACCGGGGAGCTGTTTTTT. V usage is TRBV7-2 and J usage is TRBJ2-2; 8 nucleotides line up with TRBD2. There are 15 residues in the CDR3. CDR1 is SGHTA and CDR2 is FQGNSA in the germline V gene. Trimming removed 0 bases from V and 5 bases from J; junction bases left unmatched: 2.

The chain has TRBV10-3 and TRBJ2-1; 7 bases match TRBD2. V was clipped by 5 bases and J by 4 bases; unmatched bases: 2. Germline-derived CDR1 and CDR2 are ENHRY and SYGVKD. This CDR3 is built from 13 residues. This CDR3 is CAISPSGYNEQFF. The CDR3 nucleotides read TGTGCCATCAGTCCTAGCGGATACAATGAGCAGTTCTTC.

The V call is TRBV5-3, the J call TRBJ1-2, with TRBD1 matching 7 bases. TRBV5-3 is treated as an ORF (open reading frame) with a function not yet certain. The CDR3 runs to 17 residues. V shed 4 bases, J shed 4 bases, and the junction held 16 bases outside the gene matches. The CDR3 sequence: CARSQTARDSTLYGYTF. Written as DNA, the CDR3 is TGTGCCAGAAGCCAGACCGCACGGGACAGTACCCTCTATGGCTACACCTTC.